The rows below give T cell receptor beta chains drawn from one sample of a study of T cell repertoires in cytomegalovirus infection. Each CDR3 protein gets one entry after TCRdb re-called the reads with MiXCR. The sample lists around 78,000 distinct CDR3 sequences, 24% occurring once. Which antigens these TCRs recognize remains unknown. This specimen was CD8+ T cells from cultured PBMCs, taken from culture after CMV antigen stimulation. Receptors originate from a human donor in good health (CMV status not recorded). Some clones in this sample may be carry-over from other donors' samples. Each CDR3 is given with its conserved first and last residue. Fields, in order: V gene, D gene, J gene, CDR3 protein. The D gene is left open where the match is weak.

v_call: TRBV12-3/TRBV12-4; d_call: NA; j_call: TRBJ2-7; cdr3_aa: CASSPDRYEQYF
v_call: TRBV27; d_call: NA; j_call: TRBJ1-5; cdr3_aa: CASSSNRQNSNQPQHF
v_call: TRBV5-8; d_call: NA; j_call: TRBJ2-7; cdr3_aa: CASSLQGAPYEQYF
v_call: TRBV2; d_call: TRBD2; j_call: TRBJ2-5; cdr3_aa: CASSEWTSGAVQETQYF
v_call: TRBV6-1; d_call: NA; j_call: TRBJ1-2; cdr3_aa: CASSDQGDYGYTF
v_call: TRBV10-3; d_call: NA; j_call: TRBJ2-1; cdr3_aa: CAISESVAEQFF
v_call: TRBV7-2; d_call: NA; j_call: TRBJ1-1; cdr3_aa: CASSFGFEEAFF
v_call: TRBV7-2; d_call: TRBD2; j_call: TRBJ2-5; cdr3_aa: CASSWGTSSSETQYF
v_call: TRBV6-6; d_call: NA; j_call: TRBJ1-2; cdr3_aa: CASSTSPHDNYGYTF
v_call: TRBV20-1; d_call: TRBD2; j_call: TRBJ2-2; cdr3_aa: CSARAAAGRHGELFF
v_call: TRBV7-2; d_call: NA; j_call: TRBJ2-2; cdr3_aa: CASSFGQWNTGELFF
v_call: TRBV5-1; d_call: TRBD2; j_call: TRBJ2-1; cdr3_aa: CASSGWRGDYNEQFF
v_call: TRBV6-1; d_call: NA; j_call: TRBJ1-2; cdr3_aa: CASSAPGSPRSGYTF
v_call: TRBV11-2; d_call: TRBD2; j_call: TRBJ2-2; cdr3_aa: CASSLRLAGGGGELFF
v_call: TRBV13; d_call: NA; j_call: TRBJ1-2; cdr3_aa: CASSLGLGGLYGYTF
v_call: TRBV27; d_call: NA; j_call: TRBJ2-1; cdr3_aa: CASSLNGVKHNEQFF
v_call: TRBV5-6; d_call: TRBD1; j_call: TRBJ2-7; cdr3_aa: CASSYSGTGALGSYEQYF
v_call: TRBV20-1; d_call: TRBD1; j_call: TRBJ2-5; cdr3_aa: CSARPRTGLLEETQYF
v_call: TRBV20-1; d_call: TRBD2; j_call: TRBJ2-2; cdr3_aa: CSARDRRRGAGDGELFF
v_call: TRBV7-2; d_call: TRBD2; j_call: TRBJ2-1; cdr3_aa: CASGLAGGPLYEQFF
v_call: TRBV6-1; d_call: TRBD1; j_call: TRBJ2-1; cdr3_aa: CASSETGVDEQFF
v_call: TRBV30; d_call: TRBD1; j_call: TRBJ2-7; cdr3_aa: CAWSVSDRDHEQYF
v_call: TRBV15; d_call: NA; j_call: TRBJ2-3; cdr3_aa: CATSREPSWADTQYF
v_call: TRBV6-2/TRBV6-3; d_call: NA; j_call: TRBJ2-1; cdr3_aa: CASSYLQPNNEQFF
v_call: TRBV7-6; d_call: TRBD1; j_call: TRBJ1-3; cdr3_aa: CASSSGQGASGNTIYF
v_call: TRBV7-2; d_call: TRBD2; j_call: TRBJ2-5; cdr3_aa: CASSYAGTNGETQYF
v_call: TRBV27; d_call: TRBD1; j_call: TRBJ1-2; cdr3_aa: CASSFGTGLGYTF
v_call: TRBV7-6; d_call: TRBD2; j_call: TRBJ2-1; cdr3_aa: CASSLGASGRQYNEQFF
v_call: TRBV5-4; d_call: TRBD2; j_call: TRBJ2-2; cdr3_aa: CASSPGTSGGRGELFF
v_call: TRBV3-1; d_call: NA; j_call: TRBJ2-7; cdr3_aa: CASSQDWAGRSSYEQYF
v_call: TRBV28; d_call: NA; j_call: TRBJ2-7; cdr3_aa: CASSFVGAAYEQYF
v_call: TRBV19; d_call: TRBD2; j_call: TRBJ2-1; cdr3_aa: CASSLRLADYNEQFF
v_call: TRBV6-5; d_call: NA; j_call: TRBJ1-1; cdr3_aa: CASSYSFQEVSSNTEAFF
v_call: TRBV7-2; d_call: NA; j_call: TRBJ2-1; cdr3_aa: CASSLGSGKLGNEQFF
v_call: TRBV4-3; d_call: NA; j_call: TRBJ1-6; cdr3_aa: CASSQDQSYNTPLHF
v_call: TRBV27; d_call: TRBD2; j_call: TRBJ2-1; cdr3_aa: CASSLSGGTNEQFF
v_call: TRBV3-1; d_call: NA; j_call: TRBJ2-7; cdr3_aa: CASSQVAAGGLSSYEQYF
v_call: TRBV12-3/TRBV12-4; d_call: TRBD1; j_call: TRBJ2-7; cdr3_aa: CASTVTGLTYEQYF
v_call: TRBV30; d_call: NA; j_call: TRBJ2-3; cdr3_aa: CAWSPRIGRTDTQYF
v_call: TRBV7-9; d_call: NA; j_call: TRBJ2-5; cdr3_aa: CASSPDPGHHPETQYF
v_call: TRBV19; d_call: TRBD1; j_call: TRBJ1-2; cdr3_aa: CASRADRGIDGYTF
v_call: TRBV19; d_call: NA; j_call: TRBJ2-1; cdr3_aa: CATKGGGGAYNEQFF
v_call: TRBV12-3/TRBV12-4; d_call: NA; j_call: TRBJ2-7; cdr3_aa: CASSFSTYEQYF
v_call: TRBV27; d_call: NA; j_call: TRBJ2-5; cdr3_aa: CASSLSPGYLETQYF
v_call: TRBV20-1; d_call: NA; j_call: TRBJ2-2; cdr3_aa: CSALDMSSGELFF
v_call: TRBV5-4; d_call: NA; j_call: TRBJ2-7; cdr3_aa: CASSLSDAAYEQYF
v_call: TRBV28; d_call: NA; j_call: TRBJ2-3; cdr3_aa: CASSLTPNPDTQYF
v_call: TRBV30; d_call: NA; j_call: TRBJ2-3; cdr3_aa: CAWRDRGGTGASAITDTQYF
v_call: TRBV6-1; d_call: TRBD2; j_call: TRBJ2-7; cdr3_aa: CASSAGGTYEQYF
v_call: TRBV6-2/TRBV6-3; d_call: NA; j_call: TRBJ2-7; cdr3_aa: CASKYGGKEQYF
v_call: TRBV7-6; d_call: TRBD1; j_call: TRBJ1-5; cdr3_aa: CASSFYQGENQPQHF
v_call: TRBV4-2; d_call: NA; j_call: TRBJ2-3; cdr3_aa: CASSRGGTSTGSTDTQYF
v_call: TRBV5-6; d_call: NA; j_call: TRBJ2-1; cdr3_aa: CASSPGDSYNEQFF
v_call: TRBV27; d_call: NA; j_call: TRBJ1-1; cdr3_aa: CASSLPGPGTEAFF
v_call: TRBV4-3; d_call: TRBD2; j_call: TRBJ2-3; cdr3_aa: CASSQDRAGGPGDTQYF
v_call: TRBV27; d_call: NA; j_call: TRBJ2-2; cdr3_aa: CASSFRPEPGELFF
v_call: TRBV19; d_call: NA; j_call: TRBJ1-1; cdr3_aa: CASSIDSGPTEAFF
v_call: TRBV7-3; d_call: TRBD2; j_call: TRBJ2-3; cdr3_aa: CASSSLAGGADTQYF
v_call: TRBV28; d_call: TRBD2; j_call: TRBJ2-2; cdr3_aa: CASIFNPASGGNTGELFF